Below, 22 T cell receptor beta chains from the same sample are listed, as sequenced in a study of vaccination and CD4 T cells after COVID-19. Which antigens these TCRs recognize remains unknown. An Oncomine TCR Beta short-read assay was used to sequence the DNA from cultured CD4+ T cells. MiXCR, run by TCRdb on the PCR reads, gives a single entry per CDR3 protein. This table has 11,000 to 15,000 distinct CDR3 sequences, around 59% appearing once. The sample's treatment: roughly 11-day PBMC culture with coronavirus spike peptide pools or control peptides (ViraFEST assay). Sequences were obtained from CD4+ T cells from blood, cultured in vitro. These TCRs come from a human donor who had recovered from COVID-19.

The rearrangement uses TRBV27 and TRBJ2-5; 7 bases are a match to TRBD1. Looked up from germline, CDR1 is MNHEY and CDR2 is SMNVEV (reference sequence). Trimming removed 4 bases from V and 3 bases from J; junction bases left unmatched: 8. This CDR3 region has 15 residues. The CDR3 reads CASSSRQGVEETQYF. In DNA, the CDR3 is TGTGCCAGCAGTTCCAGGCAGGGGGTCGAAGAGACCCAGTACTTC.

The CDR3 here is CASRTDFQAKNIQYF. CDR3 nucleotides: TGTGCCAGCAGAACAGATTTTCAAGCCAAAAACATTCAGTACTTC. The chain couples TRBV6-1 to TRBJ2-4, with D unclear. This CDR3 has 15 amino acids. Germline-derived CDR1 and CDR2 are MNHNS and SASEGT. V lost 6 bases and J 0 bases, leaving 12 bases between the germline ends.

On this clonotype itself: One end of the junction fails to match germline, which may point to a read error. The chain couples TRBV28 to TRBJ2-2; tentative D call: TRBD1 (6 bases). There are 15 residues in the CDR3. Germline-derived CDR1 and CDR2 are MDHEN and SYDVKM. The CDR3: CASSLRTAATGELFF. As DNA, the CDR3 is TGTGCCAGCAGTTTAAGGACAGCCGCCACCGGGGAGCTGTTCTTT.

This sequence joins TRBV2 and TRBJ1-2; tentatively, D is TRBD1 (5 bases). From germline, CDR1 is SNHLY and CDR2 FYNNEI. Trimming took 6 bases from V and 7 from J, leaving 12 bases between them. CDR3 length: 12 amino acids. CDR3 bases: TGTGCCAGCAGCGGGGACTTTCTTGGCTACACCTTC. Protein product: CASSGDFLGYTF. Looking up the rest from reference TRBV2 and TRBJ1-2 gives the full variable domain: EPEVTQTPSHQVTQMGQEVILRCVPISNHLYFYWYRQILGQKVEFLVSFYNNEISEKSEIFDDQFSVERPDGSNFTLKIRSTKLEDSAMYFCASSGDFLGYTFGSGTRLTVV.

This sequence joins TRBV7-8 and TRBJ1-3, with D possibly TRBD1 on 6 matching bases. The germline CDR1 and CDR2 sequences are SGHVS and FQNEAQ. Trimming cost V 0 bases and J 2 bases, with 17 bases left between them. The CDR3 consists of 18 residues. DNA for the CDR3: TGTGCCAGCAGCTTAGCTCAAGGGGGGGATTGGGCTGGAAACACCATATATTTT. This translates into CASSLAQGGDWAGNTIYF.

This clonotype has just a few counts. The chain joins TRBV24-1 to TRBJ2-5, with unresolved D. CDR3 length: 15 residues. The germline CDR1 and CDR2 sequences are KGHDR and SFDVKD. The V and J ends lost 6 bases and 1 base respectively, with 14 bases between them. CDR3 nucleotides: TGTGCCACCAGTAGTGGGCGGTGGGCCCAAGAGACCCAGTACTTC. Translating gives CATSSGRWAQETQYF.

The sample holds a few counts of this clonotype. This rearrangement joins TRBV12-3 or TRBV12-4 to TRBJ2-7; TRBD2 aligns across 11 bases. The CDR3 extends over 15 amino acids. V was clipped by 0 bases and J by 6 bases; unmatched bases: 4. The DNA of the CDR3 is TGTGCCAGCAGTTTAGCCCTAGCGGGGGGTGGCGAGCAGTACTTC. Its translation is CASSLALAGGGEQYF.

This rearrangement joins TRBV20-1 to TRBJ1-1; D might be TRBD1 (6 bases). Trimming took 0 bases from V and 7 from J, leaving 12 bases between them. This CDR3 has 13 amino acids. CDR1 and CDR2 from the germline V gene are DFQATT and SNEGSKA (reference sequence). CDR3 loop: CSARDRWTVEAFF. The DNA of the CDR3 is TGCAGTGCTAGAGATCGGTGGACAGTTGAAGCTTTCTTT.

V gene TRBV6-2 or TRBV6-3 combines with J gene TRBJ2-6; D might be TRBD1 (5 bases). The CDR3 sequence is 16 residues long. V lost 6 bases, J lost 3 bases, and 15 bases lay in between. Germline CDR1 reads MNHEY; CDR2 reads SVGEGT. CDR3 sequence: CASRVRAPGGANVLTF. The CDR3 DNA reads as TGTGCCAGCAGGGTCAGGGCCCCAGGTGGGGCCAACGTCCTGACTTTC.

This chain links TRBV15 with TRBJ2-7; the match to TRBD2 covers 11 bases. The CDR3 totals 16 residues. V lost 0 bases and J lost 0; bases outside the gene matches: 1. Germline V CDR1 and CDR2: LNHNV, YYDKDF (reference sequence). CDR3 in amino acids: CATSRDTSGSSYEQYF. CDR3 DNA: TGTGCCACCAGCAGAGATACTAGCGGGAGCTCCTACGAGCAGTACTTC. Drawing the rest from reference TRBV15 and TRBJ2-7, the complete variable domain is DAMVIQNPRYQVTQFGKPVTLSCSQTLNHNVMYWYQQKSSQAPKLLFHYYDKDFNNEADTPDNFQSRRPNTSFCFLDIRSPGLGDTAMYLCATSRDTSGSSYEQYFGPGTRLTVT.

This clonotype was counted between two and nine times. The chain links TRBV19 to TRBJ1-1; D unresolved. V dropped 3 bases and J dropped 4 bases, with 9 bases sitting between them. Germline lookup yields CDR1 LNHDA and CDR2 SQIVND (reference sequence). The CDR3 length is 13 residues. The CDR3 here is CASSIERTTEAFF. CDR3 sequence (DNA): TGTGCCAGTAGTATTGAACGGACCACTGAAGCTTTCTTT.

The chain is built from TRBV6-1 and TRBJ1-3; D uncertain. Germline V gene data show CDR1 as MNHNS and CDR2 as SASEGT. This CDR3 is built from 13 residues. Trimming left V 6 bases short and J 9 bases short, with 15 bases between. CDR3 region: CASRPWEAGTIYF. In nucleotides, the CDR3 is TGTGCCAGCAGGCCGTGGGAGGCGGGCACCATATATTTT.

This clonotype was found a few times. The V call is TRBV6-5, the J call TRBJ1-2, with D possibly TRBD1 on 6 matching bases. Trimming cost V 2 bases and J 4 bases, with 11 bases left between them. CDR3 size: 14 residues. Germline lookup yields CDR1 MNHEY and CDR2 SVGAGI. CDR3 sequence: CASSYRGVIYGYTF. As DNA, the CDR3 is TGTGCCAGCAGTTACAGGGGGGTGATCTATGGCTACACCTTC.

The V call is TRBV10-3, the J call TRBJ2-3; perhaps D is TRBD1 or TRBD2 (6 bases each). V lost 0 bases and J 5 bases, leaving 15 bases between the germline ends. Germline V gives CDR1 ENHRY, CDR2 SYGVKD. This CDR3 comprises 16 residues. CDR3: CAISESIQGGRDTQYF. The CDR3 bases are TGTGCCATCAGTGAGTCGATACAGGGAGGTAGAGATACGCAGTATTTT.

The chain uses TRBV10-3 and TRBJ2-7; 8 bases are shared with TRBD1. V was clipped by 3 bases and J by 1 base; unmatched bases: 5. The CDR3 runs 15 residues. Germline V gives CDR1 ENHRY, CDR2 SYGVKD. The DNA for the CDR3 is TGTGCCATCAGTGAAGGGACAGGATTGTCCTACGAGCAGTACTTC. Its translation is CAISEGTGLSYEQYF.

This chain links TRBV6-1 with TRBJ2-5; 16 bases are shared with TRBD2. CDR3 length: 16 residues. Germline lookup yields CDR1 MNHNS and CDR2 SASEGT. Trimming removed 5 bases from V and 4 bases from J; junction bases left unmatched: 4. This CDR3 is CASSLGTSGRGETQYF. In nucleotides, the CDR3 is TGTGCCAGCAGTCTCGGGACTAGCGGGAGGGGAGAGACCCAGTACTTC.

The rearrangement links TRBV19 to TRBJ2-5, with 8 bases identical to TRBD2. The CDR3 totals 16 residues. CDR1 LNHDA and CDR2 SQIVND come from the germline V gene (reference sequence). After removal of 6 bases from V and 2 bases from J, the junction contained 11 bases not matched to a gene. The chain's CDR3 is CASRDPLAGVQETQYF. The DNA for the CDR3 is TGTGCCAGTAGGGACCCTCTAGCGGGTGTACAAGAGACCCAGTACTTC.

This clonotype was seen only a few times. The chain links TRBV19 to TRBJ2-5, with D perhaps matching TRBD2 (5 bases). CDR3 length: 15 residues. V was pared by 1 base and J by 5 bases, with 14 bases between. Germline CDR1 LNHDA, CDR2 SQIVND (reference sequence). The CDR3 DNA reads as TGTGCCAGTAGTATAGGGGCAGGCGGGTCGGAGACCCAGTACTTC. It encodes CASSIGAGGSETQYF.

CDR3 in DNA: TGTGCCAGCAGTGAGGGCTATGGCTACACCTTC. It yields the protein CASSEGYGYTF. The chain has TRBV2 and TRBJ1-2, with D unclear. V was trimmed by 3 bases and J by 4 bases, leaving 3 bases between them. This CDR3 spans 11 amino acids. Looked up from germline, CDR1 is SNHLY and CDR2 is FYNNEI.

This clonotype has a handful of counts. This sequence joins TRBV6-5 and TRBJ1-5; D might be TRBD1 (5 bases). Trimming took 1 base from V and 1 from J, leaving 14 bases between them. CDR1 MNHEY and CDR2 SVGAGI come from the germline V gene. The CDR3 spans 17 residues. CDR3 loop: CASSYFGRAISNQPQHF. The CDR3 bases are TGTGCCAGCAGTTACTTTGGCAGGGCGATCAGCAATCAGCCCCAGCATTTT.

The sample holds a few counts of this clonotype. The CDR3 protein is CSARDQTGGRVRNEKLFF. CDR3 sequence (DNA): TGCAGTGCTAGAGATCAGACAGGAGGTAGGGTGAGGAATGAAAAACTGTTTTTT. V is TRBV20-1 and J is TRBJ1-4; a possible D gene is TRBD1 (6 bases). CDR3 size: 18 residues. CDR1 and CDR2 (germline): DFQATT, SNEGSKA (reference sequence). V lost 0 bases to trimming and J lost 5 bases, with 22 bases between them.

This clonotype has a single count. The CDR3 loop is CASSRTGNAGELFF. CDR3 nucleotides: TGTGCCAGCAGCCGGACAGGGAATGCCGGGGAGCTGTTTTTT. The chain couples TRBV7-3 to TRBJ2-2, with TRBD1 identical over 8 bases. In germline, CDR1 is SGHTA, CDR2 FQGTGA. With V trimmed by 5 bases and J by 6 bases, 5 bases remained unmatched. The CDR3 is 14 residues long.